This T cell receptor (beta chain) is from a study of cytomegalovirus exposure and HLA in healthy donors. The PCR had 60 Vbeta and 13 Jbeta primers. Sequencing was performed with immunoSEQ multiplex PCR; in TCRdb, only in-frame clones are kept and a portion is missing. The sample records 100,000 to 150,000 clones, around 82% being singletons. CDR3 size: 15 residues. CDR1 SEHNR and CDR2 FQNEAQ come from the germline V gene (reference sequence). The junction had 7 bases not matched to a gene; V was cut back by 1 base and J by 5 bases. The specimen sequenced was PBMCs. The receptor comes from a woman aged 35 to 49 in good health and CMV-seropositive. The rearrangement uses TRBV7-9 and TRBJ2-5; 7 bases agree with TRBD2. In DNA form, the CDR3 reads TGTGCCAGCAGCTTAGAGGGAGGGCCCCAGGAGACCCAGTACTTC. Its translation is CASSLEGGPQETQYF.